This paragraph reports one TCR beta chain. Antigen unknown. Here immunoSEQ multiplex PCR was the method, and the copy in TCRdb shows in-frame clones only, minus some. This sample has tens of thousands of clones; 79% occur once, and the top ten carry 0.9% to 1.2%. Germline CDR1 SGHTA, CDR2 FQGNSA. V gave up 2 bases and J gave up 3 bases, with 5 bases separating them. CDR3 size: 13 residues. This sample was included in a study of memory CD4+ T cells and cytomegalovirus serostatus. On the study more broadly: Of the healthy Belgian adults, roughly ten were CMV seropositive and more than 20 seronegative.

The sort gate was single viable CD3+CD4+CD8-CD45RO+ cells for memory CD4+ T cells. Donors' CMV status reflects serum IgG against pp150, pp28, p38, p52. Positive selection with CD4 microbeads enriched total CD4+ T cells. Study-wide findings and caveats: The CMV-associated TCR signature appears largely within the CD4+ memory repertoire.

The V and J genes are TRBV7-2 and TRBJ1-3; D remains ambiguous. The TCR comes from an adult in good health and CMV-seronegative. Sequenced: memory CD4+ T cells from blood. CDR3 sequence: CASSLSLGNTIYF. As DNA, the CDR3 is TGTGCCAGCAGCTTATCCCTTGGAAACACCATATATTTT. Based on the CDR3 plus reference TRBV7-2 and TRBJ1-3, the full variable domain is GAGVSQSPSNKVTEKGKDVELRCDPISGHTALYWYRQSLGQGLEFLIYFQGNSAPDKSGLPSDRFSAERTGGSVSTLTIQRTQQEDSAVYLCASSLSLGNTIYFGEGSWLTVV.